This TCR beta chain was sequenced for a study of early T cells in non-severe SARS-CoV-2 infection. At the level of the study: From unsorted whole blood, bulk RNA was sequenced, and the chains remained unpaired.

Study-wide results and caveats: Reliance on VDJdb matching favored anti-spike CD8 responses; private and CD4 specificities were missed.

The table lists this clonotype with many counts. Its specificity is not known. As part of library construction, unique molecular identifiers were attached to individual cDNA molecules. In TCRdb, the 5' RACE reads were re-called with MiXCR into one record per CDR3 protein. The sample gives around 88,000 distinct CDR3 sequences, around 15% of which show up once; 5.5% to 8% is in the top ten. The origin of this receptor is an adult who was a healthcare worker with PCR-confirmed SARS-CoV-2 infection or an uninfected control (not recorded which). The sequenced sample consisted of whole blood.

CDR3 sequence: CASRKTGDTGELFF. The CDR3 DNA reads TGTGCCAGCAGAAAAACAGGGGACACCGGGGAGCTGTTTTTT. The chain recombines TRBV11-2 with TRBJ2-2, with 7 bases matching TRBD1. The CDR3 runs to 14 residues. Trimming cost V 6 bases and J 3 bases; bases outside gene matches: 4. Germline assignment: CDR1 SGHAT and CDR2 FQNNGV.